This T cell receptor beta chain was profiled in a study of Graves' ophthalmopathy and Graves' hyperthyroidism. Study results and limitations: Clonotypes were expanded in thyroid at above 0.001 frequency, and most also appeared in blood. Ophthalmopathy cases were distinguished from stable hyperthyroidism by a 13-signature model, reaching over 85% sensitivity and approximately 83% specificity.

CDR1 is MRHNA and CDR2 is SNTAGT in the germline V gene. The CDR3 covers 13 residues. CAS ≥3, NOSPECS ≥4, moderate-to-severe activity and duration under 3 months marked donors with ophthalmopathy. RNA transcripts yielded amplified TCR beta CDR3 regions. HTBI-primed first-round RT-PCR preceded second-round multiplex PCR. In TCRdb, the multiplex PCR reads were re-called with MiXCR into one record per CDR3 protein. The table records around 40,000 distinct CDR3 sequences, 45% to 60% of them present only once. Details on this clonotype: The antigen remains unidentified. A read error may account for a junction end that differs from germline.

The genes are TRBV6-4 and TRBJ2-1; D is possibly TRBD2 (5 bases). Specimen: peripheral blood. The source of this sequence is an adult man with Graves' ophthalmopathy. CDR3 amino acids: CASSDRGTGELCF. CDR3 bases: TGTGCCAGCAGTGATCGTGGCACCGGGGAGCTGTGCTTC.